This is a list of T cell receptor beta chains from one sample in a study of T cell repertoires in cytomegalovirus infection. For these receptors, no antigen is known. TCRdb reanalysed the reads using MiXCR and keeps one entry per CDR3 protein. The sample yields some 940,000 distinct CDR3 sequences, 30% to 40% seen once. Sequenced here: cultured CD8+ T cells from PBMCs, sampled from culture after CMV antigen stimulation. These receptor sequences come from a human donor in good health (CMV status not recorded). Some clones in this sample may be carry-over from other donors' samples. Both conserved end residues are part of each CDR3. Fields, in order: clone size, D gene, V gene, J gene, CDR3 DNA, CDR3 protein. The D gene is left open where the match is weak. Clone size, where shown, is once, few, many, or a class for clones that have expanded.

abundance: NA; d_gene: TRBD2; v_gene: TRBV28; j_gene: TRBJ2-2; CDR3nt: TGTGCCAGCAGTTCGACTAGCCGCACGAACACCGGGGAGCTGTTTTTT; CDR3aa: CASSSTSRTNTGELFF
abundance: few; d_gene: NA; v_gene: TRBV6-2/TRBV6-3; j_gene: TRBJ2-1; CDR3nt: TGTGCCAGCAGACTAAAGGACAGACTCTACAATGAGCAGTTCTTC; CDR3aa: CASRLKDRLYNEQFF
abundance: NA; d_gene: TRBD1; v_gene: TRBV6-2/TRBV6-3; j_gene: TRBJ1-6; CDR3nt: TGTGCCAGCAGTTACTCGATCGTGCCAGGGGGTCTAAATTCACCCCTCCACTTT; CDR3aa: CASSYSIVPGGLNSPLHF
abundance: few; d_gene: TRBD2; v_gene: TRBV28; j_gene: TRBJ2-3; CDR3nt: TGTGCCAGCAGTCCCGGGACTAGCGTTTCAGATACGCAGTATTTT; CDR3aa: CASSPGTSVSDTQYF
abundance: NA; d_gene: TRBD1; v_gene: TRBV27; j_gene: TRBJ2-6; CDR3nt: TGTGCCAGCAGTTTGACAGGGGGCGCTTTTGGGGCCAACGTCCTGACTTTC; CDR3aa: CASSLTGGAFGANVLTF
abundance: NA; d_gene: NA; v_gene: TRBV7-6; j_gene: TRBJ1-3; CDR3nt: TGTGCCAGCAGCGTAGGGTGGCGGTCGGGCACCATATATTTT; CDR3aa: CASSVGWRSGTIYF
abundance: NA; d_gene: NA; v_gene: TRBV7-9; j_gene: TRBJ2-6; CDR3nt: TGTGCCAGCAGCTTAGTGCGCCCTGGGGCCAACGTCCTGACTTTC; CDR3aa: CASSLVRPGANVLTF
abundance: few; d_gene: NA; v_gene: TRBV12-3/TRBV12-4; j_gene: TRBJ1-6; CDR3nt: TGTGCCAGCAGTTTTACACAGGGAGACTCACCCCTCCACTTT; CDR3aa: CASSFTQGDSPLHF
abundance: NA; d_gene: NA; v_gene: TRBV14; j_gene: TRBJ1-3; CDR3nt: TGTGCCAGCAGCCAAGGGGAAATGACCTCTGGAAACACCATATATTTT; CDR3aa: CASSQGEMTSGNTIYF
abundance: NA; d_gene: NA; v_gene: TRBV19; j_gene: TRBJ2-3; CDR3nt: TGTGCCAGTAGTATCACGGCTAGCGCCACAGATACGCAGTATTTT; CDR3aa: CASSITASATDTQYF
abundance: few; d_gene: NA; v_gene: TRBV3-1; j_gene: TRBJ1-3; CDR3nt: TGTGCCAGCAGCCAAGTTAGGAACAGGGAACTCAACACCATATATTTT; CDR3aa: CASSQVRNRELNTIYF
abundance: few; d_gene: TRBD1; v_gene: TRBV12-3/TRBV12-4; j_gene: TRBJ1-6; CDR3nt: TGTGCCAGCAGTTTAGCGGACAGGGCATTTTCACCCCTCCACTTT; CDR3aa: CASSLADRAFSPLHF
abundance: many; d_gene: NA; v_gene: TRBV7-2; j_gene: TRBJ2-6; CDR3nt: TGTGCCAGCAGCTTGCGGGTTTCATCTGGGGCCAACGTCCTGACTTTC; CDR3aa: CASSLRVSSGANVLTF
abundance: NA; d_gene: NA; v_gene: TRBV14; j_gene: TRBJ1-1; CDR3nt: TGTGCCAGCAGCCAAGACTCTCCACGCGGGAACACTGAAGCTTTCTTT; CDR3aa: CASSQDSPRGNTEAFF
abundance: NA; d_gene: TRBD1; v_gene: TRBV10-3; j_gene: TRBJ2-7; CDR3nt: TGTGCCATCAGTGGGACAGGGTGGTACGAGCAGTACTTC; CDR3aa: CAISGTGWYEQYF
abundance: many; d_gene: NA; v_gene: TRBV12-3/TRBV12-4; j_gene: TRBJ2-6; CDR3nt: TGTGCCAGCACCCGGGTGTCTGGGGCCAACGTCCTGACTTTC; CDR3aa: CASTRVSGANVLTF
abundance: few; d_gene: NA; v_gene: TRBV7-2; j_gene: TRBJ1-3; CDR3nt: TGTGCCAGCAGCAATTACGGGGGTATAAACACCATATATTTT; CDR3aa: CASSNYGGINTIYF
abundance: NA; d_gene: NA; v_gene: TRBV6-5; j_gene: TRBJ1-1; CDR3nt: TGTGCCAGCAGTTACTCGTTGTTCGGACAAACGAACACTGAAGCTTTCTTT; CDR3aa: CASSYSLFGQTNTEAFF
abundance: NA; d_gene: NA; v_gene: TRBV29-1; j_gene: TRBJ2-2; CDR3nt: TGCAGCGTTGTGGGTAGGTGGGACGTTGGGACCGGGGAGCTGTTTTTT; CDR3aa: CSVVGRWDVGTGELFF
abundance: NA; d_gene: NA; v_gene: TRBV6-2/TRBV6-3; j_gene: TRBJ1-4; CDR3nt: TGTGCCAGCAGTTACTCGGCCGGAAAGGCAACTAATGAAAAACTGTTTTTT; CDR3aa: CASSYSAGKATNEKLFF
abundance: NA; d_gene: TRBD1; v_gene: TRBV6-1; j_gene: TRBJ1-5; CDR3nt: TGTGCCACCCTCTATGTCAGGGGGCAAGATCAGCCCCAGCATTTT; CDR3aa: CATLYVRGQDQPQHF
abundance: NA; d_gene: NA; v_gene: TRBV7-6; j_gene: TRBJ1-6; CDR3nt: TGTGCCAGCAGCTTACAGGGAGAAGGCAATGGATCACCCCTCCACTTT; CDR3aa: CASSLQGEGNGSPLHF
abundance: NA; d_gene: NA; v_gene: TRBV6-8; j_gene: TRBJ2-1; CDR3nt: TGTGCCAGCAGTTACTCGGACGCAGGGGGGACCTACAATGAGCAGTTCTTC; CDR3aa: CASSYSDAGGTYNEQFF
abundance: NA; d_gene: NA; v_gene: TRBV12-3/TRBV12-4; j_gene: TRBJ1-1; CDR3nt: TGTGCCAGCAGTTCGGGCACTGATGCTTTCTTT; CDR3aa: CASSSGTDAFF
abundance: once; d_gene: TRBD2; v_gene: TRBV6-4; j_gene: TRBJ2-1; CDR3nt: TGTGCCAGCAGTGTCCCCCTCTCACTAGCGGGGGCTGACAATGAGCAGTTCTTC; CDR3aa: CASSVPLSLAGADNEQFF
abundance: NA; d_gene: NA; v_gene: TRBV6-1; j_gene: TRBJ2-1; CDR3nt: TGTGCCAGCATGATGGAACGGGACTACAATGAGCAGTTCTTC; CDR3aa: CASMMERDYNEQFF
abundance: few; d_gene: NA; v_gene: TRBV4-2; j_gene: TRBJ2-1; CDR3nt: TGTGCCAGCAGCCAAGGTCGACAGGTTTACAATGAGCAGTTCTTC; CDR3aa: CASSQGRQVYNEQFF
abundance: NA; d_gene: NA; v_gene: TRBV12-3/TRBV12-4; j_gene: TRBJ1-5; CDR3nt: TGTGCCAGCAGCCTTCCGGCGAACAGTCAGCCCCAGCATTTT; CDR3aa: CASSLPANSQPQHF
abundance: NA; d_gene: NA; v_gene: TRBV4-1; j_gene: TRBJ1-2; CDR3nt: TGCGCCAGCAGCCAAGCCCAATACGGGTTCGATAGCTACACCTTC; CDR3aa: CASSQAQYGFDSYTF
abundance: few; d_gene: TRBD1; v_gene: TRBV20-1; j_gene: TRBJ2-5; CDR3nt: TGCAGTGCTTCAGGGGGCGTGACAGAGACCCAGTACTTC; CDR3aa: CSASGGVTETQYF
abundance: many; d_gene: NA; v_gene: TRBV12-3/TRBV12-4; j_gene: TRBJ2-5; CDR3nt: TGTGCCAGCAGTTTAGGGACACCAGAGACCCAGTACTTC; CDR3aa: CASSLGTPETQYF
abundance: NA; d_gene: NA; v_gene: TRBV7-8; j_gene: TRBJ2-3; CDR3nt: TGTGCCAGCACTTGGGGGGCCCCGACAGATACGCAGTATTTT; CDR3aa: CASTWGAPTDTQYF
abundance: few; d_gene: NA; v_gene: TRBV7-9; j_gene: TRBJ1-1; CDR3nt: TGTGCCAGCAGCCAATATTCCGGGGGGACCGGCACTGAAGCTTTCTTT; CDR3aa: CASSQYSGGTGTEAFF
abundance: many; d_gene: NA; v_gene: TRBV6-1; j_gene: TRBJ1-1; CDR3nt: TGTGCCAGCAGTCGACAGGAGGCAGACCCTGAAGCTTTCTTT; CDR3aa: CASSRQEADPEAFF
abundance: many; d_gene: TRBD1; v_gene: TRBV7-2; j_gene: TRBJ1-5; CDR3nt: TGTGCCAGCAGCTTAGAGGGGGCCTATAGCAATCAGCCCCAGCATTTT; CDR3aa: CASSLEGAYSNQPQHF
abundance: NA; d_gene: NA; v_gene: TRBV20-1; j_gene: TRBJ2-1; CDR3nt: TGCAGTGCTAGAGAAGTCGTGGGCTTCCAACACGACAATGAGCAGTTCTTC; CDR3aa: CSAREVVGFQHDNEQFF
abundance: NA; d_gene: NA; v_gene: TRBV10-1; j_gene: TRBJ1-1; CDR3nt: TGCGCCAGCAGTGAGAGCGGGACCCATTTTTTT; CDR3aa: CASSESGTHFF
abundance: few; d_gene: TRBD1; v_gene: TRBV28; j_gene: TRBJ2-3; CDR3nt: TGTGCCAGCAGTTCCCAGACAGGGGGTGCAGATACGCAGTATTTT; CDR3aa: CASSSQTGGADTQYF
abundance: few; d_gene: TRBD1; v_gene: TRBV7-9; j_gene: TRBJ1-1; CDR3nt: TGTGCCAGCAGCTTCCCCGGGACAGGAGACACTGAAGCTTTCTTT; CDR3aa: CASSFPGTGDTEAFF
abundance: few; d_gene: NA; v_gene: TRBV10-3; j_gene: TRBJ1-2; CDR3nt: TGTGCCATCTTATTGTACAAGGCGGGAGGCTACACCTTC; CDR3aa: CAILLYKAGGYTF
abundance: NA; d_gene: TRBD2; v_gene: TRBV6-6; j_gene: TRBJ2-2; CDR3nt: TGTGCCAGCAGAAGCAACCGGGACTACCGGTACGGGGAGCTGTTTTTT; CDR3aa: CASRSNRDYRYGELFF
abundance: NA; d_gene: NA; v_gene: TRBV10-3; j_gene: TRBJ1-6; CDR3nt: TGTGCCATCAGTGAGTCGAGGGGGGACTCCTATAATCCACCCCTCCACTTT; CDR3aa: CAISESRGDSYNPPLHF
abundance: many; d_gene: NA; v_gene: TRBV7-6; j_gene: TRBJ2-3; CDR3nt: TGTGCCAGCAGCTCCCTTGCCGTGACAGTCCCAGATACGCAGTATTTT; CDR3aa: CASSSLAVTVPDTQYF
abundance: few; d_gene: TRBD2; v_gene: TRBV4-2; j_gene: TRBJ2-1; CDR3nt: TGTGCCAGCAGCCAAGCGGTTCGAGCGGGGGGTTACAATGAGCAGTTCTTC; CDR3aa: CASSQAVRAGGYNEQFF
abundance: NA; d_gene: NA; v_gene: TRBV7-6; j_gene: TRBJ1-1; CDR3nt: TGTGCCAGCAGCTTAGCGCAGGGCGTGAACTCTGAAGCTTTCTTT; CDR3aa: CASSLAQGVNSEAFF
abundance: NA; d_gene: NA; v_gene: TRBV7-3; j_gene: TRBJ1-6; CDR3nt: TGTGTCAGCAGCCACAGGCCCAGGGATAATTCACCCCTCCACTTT; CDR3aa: CVSSHRPRDNSPLHF
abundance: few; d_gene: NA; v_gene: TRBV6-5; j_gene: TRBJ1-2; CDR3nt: TGTGCCAGCAGTTACTCTATAGGGGATAACTATGGCTACACCTTC; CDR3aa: CASSYSIGDNYGYTF
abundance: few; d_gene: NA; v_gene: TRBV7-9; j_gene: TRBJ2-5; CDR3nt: TGTGCCAGCAGCTTAATCCCCGGGGGACAAGAGACCCAGTACTTC; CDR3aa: CASSLIPGGQETQYF
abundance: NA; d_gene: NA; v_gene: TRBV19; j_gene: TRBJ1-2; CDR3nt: TGTGCCAGTAGTATCGCGGGTCCTTTGGGCTATGGCTACACCTTC; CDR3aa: CASSIAGPLGYGYTF
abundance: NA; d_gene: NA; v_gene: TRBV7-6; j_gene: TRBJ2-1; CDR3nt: TGTGCCAGCAGCAACCGGGACAATAACAATGAGCAGTTCTTC; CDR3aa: CASSNRDNNNEQFF
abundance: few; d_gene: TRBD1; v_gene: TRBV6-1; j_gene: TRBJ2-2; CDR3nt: TGTGCCAGCAGCCCCGGGACAGGGGGCGCGGGCGGGGAGCTGTTTTTT; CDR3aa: CASSPGTGGAGGELFF
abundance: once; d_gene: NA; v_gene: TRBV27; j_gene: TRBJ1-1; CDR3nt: TGTGCCAACAGTCCCTCCGGGAACACTGAAGCTTTCTTT; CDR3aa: CANSPSGNTEAFF
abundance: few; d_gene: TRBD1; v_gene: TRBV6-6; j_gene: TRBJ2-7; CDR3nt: TGTGCCAGCAGTTACCTGGGACAGGGACAGAAAGGGGTCTCCTACGAGCAGTACTTC; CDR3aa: CASSYLGQGQKGVSYEQYF
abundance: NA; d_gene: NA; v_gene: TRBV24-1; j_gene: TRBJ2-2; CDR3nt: TGTGCCACCTCTGGGACCTTTTCGAACACCGGGGAGCTGTTTTTT; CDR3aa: CATSGTFSNTGELFF
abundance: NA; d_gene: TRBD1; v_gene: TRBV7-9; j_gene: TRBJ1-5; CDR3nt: TGTGCCAGCAGCTTAGAGCAGGGGGGAGGCAATCAGCCCCAGCATTTT; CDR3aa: CASSLEQGGGNQPQHF
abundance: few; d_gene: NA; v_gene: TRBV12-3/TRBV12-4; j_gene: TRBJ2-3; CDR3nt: TGTGCCAGCAGATGGAGCCGGACTAACACAGATACGCAGTATTTT; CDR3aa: CASRWSRTNTDTQYF
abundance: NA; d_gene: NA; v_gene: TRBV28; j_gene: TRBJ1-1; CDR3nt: TGTGCCAGCAGTTCCAAAATAAGGTATGAAACTGAAGCTTTCTTT; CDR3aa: CASSSKIRYETEAFF
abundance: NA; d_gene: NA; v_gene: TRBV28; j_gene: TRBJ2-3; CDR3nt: TGTGCCAGCAGTTTCGACAAGGGGGTTATCACAGATACGCAGTATTTT; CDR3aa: CASSFDKGVITDTQYF
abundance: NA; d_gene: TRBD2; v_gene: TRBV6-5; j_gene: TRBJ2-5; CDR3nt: TGTGCCAGCAGTTCCACAGCGGGGGGACTTCAAGAGACCCAGTACTTC; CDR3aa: CASSSTAGGLQETQYF
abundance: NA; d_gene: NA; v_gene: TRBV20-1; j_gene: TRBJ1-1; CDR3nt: TGCAGTGGCAGGGGTACTGAAGCTTTCTTT; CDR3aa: CSGRGTEAFF